The 15 T cell receptor beta chains presented below share a single source sample, sequenced in a study of OX40 agonist ivuxolimab in advanced cancers. Sequencing used immunoSEQ multiplex PCR; TCRdb keeps in-frame clones, though not all of them. The table has approximately 79,000 clones, roughly 90% seen once. Material: CD4+ or CD8+ T cells sorted from blood, obtained in a trial of the OX40 agonist ivuxolimab. These receptors all stem from an adult with an advanced solid tumor such as melanoma, head and neck, liver or kidney cancer.

V and J are TRBV7-9 and TRBJ2-5; no definite D call. The CDR3 sequence is 14 residues long. The V gene lost 5 bases and the J gene lost 5 bases, with 15 bases spanning the gap. Germline CDR1 reads SEHNR; CDR2 reads FQNEAQ (reference sequence). The CDR3 region has the DNA TGTGCCAGCAGCCCGCCTCTAAGCACTGAGACCCAGTACTTC. Encoded protein: CASSPPLSTETQYF.

V gene TRBV15 combines with J gene TRBJ2-1; 9 bases are shared with TRBD1. Germline V gene lookup returns CDR1 LNHNV and CDR2 YYDKDF (reference sequence). The CDR3 loop spans 14 amino acids. Trimming took 8 bases from V and 3 from J; bases not matched to a gene: 5. The CDR3 region has the DNA TGTGCCACCCAGCGGGACAGGGACTACAATGAGCAGTTCTTC. It codes for CATQRDRDYNEQFF.

The chain is built from TRBV7-8 and TRBJ1-1; 7 bases fit TRBD1. After removal of 2 bases from V and 3 bases from J, the junction contained 3 bases not matched to a gene. The CDR3 length is 14 residues. CDR1 is SGHVS and CDR2 is FQNEAQ in the germline V gene. CDR3: CASSLPGTDTEAFF. In DNA form, the CDR3 reads TGTGCCAGCAGCTTACCGGGGACAGACACTGAAGCTTTCTTT.

The chain recombines TRBV27 with TRBJ1-5; the D is unclear. V lost 2 bases, J lost 3 bases, and 8 bases lay in between. The CDR3 loop spans 14 amino acids. Germline V gene data show CDR1 as MNHEY and CDR2 as SMNVEV (reference sequence). DNA of the CDR3: TGTGCCAGCAGTTTAGGGCTCGACAATCAGCCCCAGCATTTT. Its translation: CASSLGLDNQPQHF.

The CDR3 sequence is CASSPTYYNEQFF. The CDR3 coding sequence is TGTGCCAGCAGCCCGACCTACTACAATGAGCAGTTCTTC. The chain is built from TRBV11-1 and TRBJ2-1; D remains unclear. The V end was cut by 5 bases, the J end by 3 bases, with 8 bases between. The germline CDR1 and CDR2 sequences are SGHAT and FQDESV (reference sequence). This CDR3 is built from 13 residues.

The chain employs TRBV6-6 and TRBJ2-7, with 7 bases that match TRBD2. CDR1 is MNHNY and CDR2 is SVGAGI in the germline V gene (reference sequence). CDR3 length equals 13 residues. V was pared by 6 bases and J by 5 bases, with 7 bases of the junction left unmatched. The CDR3 protein is CASRSGAGDEQYF. For the CDR3, the DNA is TGTGCCAGCAGAAGCGGGGCCGGGGACGAGCAGTACTTC.

As to this clone: Other DNA sequences in the same sample also yield this CDR3. This chain uses TRBV9 with TRBJ2-7; tentative D call: TRBD1 (6 bases). V lost 0 bases and J 0 bases, leaving 10 bases between the germline ends. The CDR3 is made up of 15 amino acids. Per the germline V gene, CDR1 is SGDLS and CDR2 is YYNGEE. The CDR3 protein is CASSVATGSSYEQYF. CDR3 coding DNA: TGTGCCAGCAGCGTAGCCACAGGGTCCTCCTACGAGCAGTACTTC.

V and J are TRBV30 and TRBJ1-1, with D maybe TRBD1 (5 bases). The CDR3 is made up of 13 amino acids. CDR1 and CDR2 from the germline V gene are GTSNPN and SVGIG (reference sequence). CDR3 sequence (DNA): TGTGCAGAGAGGGACGGAATGAACACTGAAGCTTTCTTT. Residues: CAERDGMNTEAFF.

The chain links TRBV6-1 to TRBJ1-2, with D unclear. Per germline, CDR1 MNHNS and CDR2 SASEGT. V was clipped by 1 base and J by 0 bases, with 12 bases between them. There are 16 residues in the CDR3. The CDR3 nucleotides are TGTGCCAGCAGTGAAGGAGGGCTCGTACCTAACTATGGCTACACCTTC. Translating it yields CASSEGGLVPNYGYTF.

The rearrangement links TRBV11-2 to TRBJ2-1; D is undetermined. CDR1 is SGHAT and CDR2 is FQNNGV in the germline V gene. CDR3 size: 10 residues. The germline V and J ends were trimmed by 0 bases and 15 bases, with 6 bases remaining between them. The chain's CDR3 is CASSLDQMFF. The CDR3, as DNA: TGTGCCAGCAGCTTAGATCAAATGTTCTTC.

CDR3 in amino acids: CASSVRGAEAFF. DNA of the CDR3: TGTGCCAGCAGCGTCAGGGGGGCTGAAGCTTTCTTT. This rearrangement joins TRBV21-1 to TRBJ1-1; TRBD1 was called by the table and not checked on the DNA. TRBV21-1 is annotated as a pseudogene. This CDR3 is built from 12 residues.

The rearrangement joins TRBV5-1 to TRBJ2-5, with a possible D match to TRBD2 (6 bases). There are 16 residues in the CDR3. Germline V gives CDR1 SGHRS, CDR2 YFSETQ. Between the trimmed V and J ends, which lost 4 bases and 1 base, there was a span of 17 bases. The CDR3 loop is CASSAGLFFVQETQYF. In DNA, the CDR3 is TGCGCCAGCAGCGCGGGACTTTTCTTTGTCCAAGAGACCCAGTACTTC.

The V and J genes are TRBV5-1 and TRBJ1-2; 7 positions agree with TRBD1. The length of the CDR3 is 16 residues. The V gene end was trimmed by 4 bases and the J gene end by 6 bases; junction bases not matched to a gene: 15. Germline CDR1 SGHRS, CDR2 YFSETQ. The CDR3 nucleotides read TGCGCCAGCAGCCAATACAGGGGCGGGGAGGGGAATGGCTACACCTTC. This encodes CASSQYRGGEGNGYTF.

This sequence joins TRBV27 and TRBJ2-7, with 8 bases fitting TRBD1. The CDR3 is made up of 14 amino acids. V was pared by 3 bases and J by 1 base, with 2 bases of the junction left unmatched. Germline V gives CDR1 MNHEY, CDR2 SMNVEV (reference sequence). This CDR3 reads CASSFGQGSYEQYF. CDR3 sequence (DNA): TGTGCCAGCAGTTTCGGACAGGGATCCTACGAGCAGTACTTC.

The genes are TRBV19 and TRBJ2-2; no definite D call. The CDR3 runs to 12 residues. From germline, CDR1 is LNHDA and CDR2 SQIVND (reference sequence). V gave up 3 bases and J gave up 7 bases, with 6 bases separating them. CDR3 nucleotides: TGTGCCAGTAGTATGAGTGGCGGGGAGCTGTTTTTT. Translating it yields CASSMSGGELFF. Drawing the rest from reference TRBV19 and TRBJ2-2, the complete variable domain is DGGITQSPKYLFRKEGQNVTLSCEQNLNHDAMYWYRQDPGQGLRLIYYSQIVNDFQKGDIAEGYSVSREKKESFPLTVTSAQKNPTAFYLCASSMSGGELFFGEGSRLTVL.